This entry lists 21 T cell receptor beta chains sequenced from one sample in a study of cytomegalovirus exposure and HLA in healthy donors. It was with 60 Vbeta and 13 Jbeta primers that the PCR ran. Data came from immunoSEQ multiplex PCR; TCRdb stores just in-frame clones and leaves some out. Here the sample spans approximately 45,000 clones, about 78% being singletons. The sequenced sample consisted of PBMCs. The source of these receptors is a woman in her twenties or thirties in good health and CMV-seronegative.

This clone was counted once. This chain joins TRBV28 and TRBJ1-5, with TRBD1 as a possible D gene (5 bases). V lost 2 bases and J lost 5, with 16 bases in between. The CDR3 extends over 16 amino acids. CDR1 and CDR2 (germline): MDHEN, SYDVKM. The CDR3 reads CASSLIRRVQYQPQHF. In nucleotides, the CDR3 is TGTGCCAGCAGTTTAATTCGCAGGGTTCAATATCAGCCCCAGCATTTT.

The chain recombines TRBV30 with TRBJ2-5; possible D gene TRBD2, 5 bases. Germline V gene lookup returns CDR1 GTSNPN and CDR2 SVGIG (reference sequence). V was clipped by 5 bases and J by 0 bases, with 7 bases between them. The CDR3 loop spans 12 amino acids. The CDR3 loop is CAWGEYQETQYF. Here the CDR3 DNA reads TGTGCCTGGGGGGAGTACCAAGAGACCCAGTACTTC.

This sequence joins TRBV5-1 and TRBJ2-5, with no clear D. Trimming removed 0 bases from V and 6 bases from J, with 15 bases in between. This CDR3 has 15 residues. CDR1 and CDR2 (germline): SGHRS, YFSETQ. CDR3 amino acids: CASSLEGSLEKTQYF. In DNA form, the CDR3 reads TGCGCCAGCAGCTTGGAAGGTAGCCTAGAAAAGACCCAGTACTTC.

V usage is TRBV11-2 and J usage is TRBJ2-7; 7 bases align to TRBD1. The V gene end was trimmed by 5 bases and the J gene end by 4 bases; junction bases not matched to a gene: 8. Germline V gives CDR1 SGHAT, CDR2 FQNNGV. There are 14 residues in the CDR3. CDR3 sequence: CASSPLDRPYEQYF. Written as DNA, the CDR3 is TGTGCCAGCAGCCCCCTGGACAGGCCTTACGAGCAGTACTTC.

In DNA, the CDR3 is TGCAGCGTTGCCGACAGGGGGCAGGATCAGCCCCAGCATTTT. It codes for CSVADRGQDQPQHF. J is TRBJ1-5 and V is TRBV29-1; 10 bases line up with TRBD1. The CDR3 sequence is 14 residues long. CDR1 is SQVTM, CDR2 ANQGSEA, per germline. The V and J ends lost 4 bases and 5 bases, in that order; junction bases with no gene match: 5.

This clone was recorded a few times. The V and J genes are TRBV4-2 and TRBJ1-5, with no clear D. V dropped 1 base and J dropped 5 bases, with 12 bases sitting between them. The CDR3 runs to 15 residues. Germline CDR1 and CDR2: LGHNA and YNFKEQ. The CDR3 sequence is CASSQVGFGDQPQHF. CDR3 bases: TGTGCCAGCAGCCAAGTTGGGTTTGGAGATCAGCCCCAGCATTTT.

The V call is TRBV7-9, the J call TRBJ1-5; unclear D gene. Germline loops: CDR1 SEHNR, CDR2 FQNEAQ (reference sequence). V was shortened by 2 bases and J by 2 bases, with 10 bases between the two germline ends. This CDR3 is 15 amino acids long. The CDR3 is CASSLPGIGNQPQHF. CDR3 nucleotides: TGTGCCAGCAGCTTACCGGGAATTGGCAATCAGCCCCAGCATTTT.

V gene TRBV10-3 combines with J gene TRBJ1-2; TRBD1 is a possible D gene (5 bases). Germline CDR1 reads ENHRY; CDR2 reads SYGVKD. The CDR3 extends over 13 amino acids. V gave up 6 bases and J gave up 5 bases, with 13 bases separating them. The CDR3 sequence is CAISWGTEYGYTF. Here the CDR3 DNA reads TGTGCCATCAGCTGGGGGACTGAATATGGCTACACCTTC.

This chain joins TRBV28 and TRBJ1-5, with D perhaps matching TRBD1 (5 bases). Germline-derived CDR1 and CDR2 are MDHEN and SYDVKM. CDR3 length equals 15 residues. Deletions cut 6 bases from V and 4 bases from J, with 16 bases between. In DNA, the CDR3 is TGTGCCAGCAGATTGGGGCAATTAGGGAATCAGCCCCAGCATTTT. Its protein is CASRLGQLGNQPQHF.

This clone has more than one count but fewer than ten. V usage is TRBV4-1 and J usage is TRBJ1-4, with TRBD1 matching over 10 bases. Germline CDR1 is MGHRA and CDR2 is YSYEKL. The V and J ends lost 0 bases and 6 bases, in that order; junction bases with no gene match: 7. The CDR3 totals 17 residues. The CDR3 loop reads CASSQDPTGGSDEKLFF. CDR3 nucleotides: TGCGCCAGCAGCCAAGATCCGACAGGGGGCTCAGATGAAAAACTGTTTTTT.

In DNA form, the CDR3 reads TGTGCCAGCAGTTTCCCCCTTAGCTCCTACGAGCAGTACTTC. Translation: CASSFPLSSYEQYF. The chain uses TRBV28 and TRBJ2-7; no clear D gene. V was trimmed by 3 bases and J by 0 bases, leaving 9 bases between them. CDR1 is MDHEN, CDR2 SYDVKM, per germline. CDR3 length: 14 residues.

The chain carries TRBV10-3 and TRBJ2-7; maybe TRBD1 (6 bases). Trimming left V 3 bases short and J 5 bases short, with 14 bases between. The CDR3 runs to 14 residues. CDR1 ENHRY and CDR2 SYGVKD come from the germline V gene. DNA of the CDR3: TGTGCCATCAGTGAAAAGGGGGTTGTACACGAGCAGTACTTC. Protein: CAISEKGVVHEQYF.

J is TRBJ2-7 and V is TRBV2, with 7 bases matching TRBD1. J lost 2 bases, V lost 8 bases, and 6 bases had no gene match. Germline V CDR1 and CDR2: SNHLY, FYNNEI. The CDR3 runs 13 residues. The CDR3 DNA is TGTGCCAGCTCGACAGGGTTCACCTACGAGCAGTACTTC. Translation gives CASSTGFTYEQYF.

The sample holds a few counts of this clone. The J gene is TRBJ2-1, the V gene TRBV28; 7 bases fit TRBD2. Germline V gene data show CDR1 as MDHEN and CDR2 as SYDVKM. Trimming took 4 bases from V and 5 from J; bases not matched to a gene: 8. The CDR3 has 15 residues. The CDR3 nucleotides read TGTGCCAGCAGTTCGTGGCGGGAGAGAAACAATGAGCAGTTCTTC. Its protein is CASSSWRERNNEQFF.

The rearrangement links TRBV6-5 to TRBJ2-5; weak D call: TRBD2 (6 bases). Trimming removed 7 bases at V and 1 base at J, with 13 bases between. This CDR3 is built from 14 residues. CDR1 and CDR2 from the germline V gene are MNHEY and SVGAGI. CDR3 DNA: TGTGCCAGCACCCCCCGGGGGATCCAAGAGACCCAGTACTTC. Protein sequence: CASTPRGIQETQYF.

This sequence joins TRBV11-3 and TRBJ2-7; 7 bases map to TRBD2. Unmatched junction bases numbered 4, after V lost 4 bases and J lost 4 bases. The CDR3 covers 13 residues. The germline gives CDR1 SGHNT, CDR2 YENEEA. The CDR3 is CASSSSGNYEQYF. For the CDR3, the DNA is TGTGCCAGCAGCTCGAGCGGGAATTACGAGCAGTACTTC.

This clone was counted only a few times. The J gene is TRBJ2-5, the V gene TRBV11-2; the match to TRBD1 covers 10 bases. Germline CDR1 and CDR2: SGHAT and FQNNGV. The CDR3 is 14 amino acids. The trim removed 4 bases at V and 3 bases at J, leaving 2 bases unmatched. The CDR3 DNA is TGTGCCAGCAGCTACGGGACAGGGGAAGAGACCCAGTACTTC. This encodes CASSYGTGEETQYF.

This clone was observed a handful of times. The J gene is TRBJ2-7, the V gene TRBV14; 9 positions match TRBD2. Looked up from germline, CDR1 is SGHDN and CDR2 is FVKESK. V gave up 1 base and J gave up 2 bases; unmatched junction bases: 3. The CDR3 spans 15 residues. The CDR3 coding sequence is TGTGCCAGCAGCCAAGTAGGCGGGAGGGCCTACGAGCAGTACTTC. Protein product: CASSQVGGRAYEQYF.

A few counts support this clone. CDR3 bases: TGTGCCAGCTGGAGGGACAGGGGTGCTGAAGCTTTCTTT. Its protein product is CASWRDRGAEAFF. The rearrangement joins TRBV28 to TRBJ1-1; 10 bases are a match to TRBD1. V was clipped by 8 bases and J by 6 bases; unmatched bases: 6. This CDR3 region has 13 residues. The germline V gene encodes CDR1 MDHEN and CDR2 SYDVKM.

The CDR3 protein is CASRPWTGGGNYGYTF. The CDR3 bases are TGTGCCAGCAGACCCTGGACAGGGGGAGGAAACTATGGCTACACCTTC. The genes are TRBV2 and TRBJ1-2; 10 nucleotides line up with TRBD1. V was pared by 6 bases and J by 2 bases, with 9 bases of the junction left unmatched. Looked up from germline, CDR1 is SNHLY and CDR2 is FYNNEI. CDR3 length: 16 amino acids.

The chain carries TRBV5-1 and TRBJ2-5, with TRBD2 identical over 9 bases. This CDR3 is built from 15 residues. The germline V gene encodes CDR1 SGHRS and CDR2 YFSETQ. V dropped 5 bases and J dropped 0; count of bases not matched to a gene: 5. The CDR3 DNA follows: TGCGCCAGCAGAAGCGGGGGGCCGTACCAAGAGACCCAGTACTTC. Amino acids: CASRSGGPYQETQYF.